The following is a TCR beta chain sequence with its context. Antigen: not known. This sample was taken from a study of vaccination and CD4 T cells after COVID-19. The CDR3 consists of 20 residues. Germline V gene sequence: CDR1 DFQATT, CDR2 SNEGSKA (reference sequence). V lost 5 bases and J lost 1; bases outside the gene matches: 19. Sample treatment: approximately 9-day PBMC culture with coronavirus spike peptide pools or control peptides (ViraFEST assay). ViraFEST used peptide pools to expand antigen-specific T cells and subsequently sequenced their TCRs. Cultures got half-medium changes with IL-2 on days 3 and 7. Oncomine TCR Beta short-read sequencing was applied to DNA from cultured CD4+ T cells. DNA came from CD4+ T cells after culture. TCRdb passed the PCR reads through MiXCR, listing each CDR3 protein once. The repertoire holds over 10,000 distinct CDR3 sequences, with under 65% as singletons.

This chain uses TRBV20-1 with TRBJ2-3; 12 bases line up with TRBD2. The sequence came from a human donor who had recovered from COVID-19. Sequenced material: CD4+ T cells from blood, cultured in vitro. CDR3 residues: CSAQATSGSVGLGRTDTQYF. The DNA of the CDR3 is TGCAGTGCTCAGGCGACTAGCGGGAGTGTAGGTTTGGGGCGCACAGATACGCAGTATTTT.